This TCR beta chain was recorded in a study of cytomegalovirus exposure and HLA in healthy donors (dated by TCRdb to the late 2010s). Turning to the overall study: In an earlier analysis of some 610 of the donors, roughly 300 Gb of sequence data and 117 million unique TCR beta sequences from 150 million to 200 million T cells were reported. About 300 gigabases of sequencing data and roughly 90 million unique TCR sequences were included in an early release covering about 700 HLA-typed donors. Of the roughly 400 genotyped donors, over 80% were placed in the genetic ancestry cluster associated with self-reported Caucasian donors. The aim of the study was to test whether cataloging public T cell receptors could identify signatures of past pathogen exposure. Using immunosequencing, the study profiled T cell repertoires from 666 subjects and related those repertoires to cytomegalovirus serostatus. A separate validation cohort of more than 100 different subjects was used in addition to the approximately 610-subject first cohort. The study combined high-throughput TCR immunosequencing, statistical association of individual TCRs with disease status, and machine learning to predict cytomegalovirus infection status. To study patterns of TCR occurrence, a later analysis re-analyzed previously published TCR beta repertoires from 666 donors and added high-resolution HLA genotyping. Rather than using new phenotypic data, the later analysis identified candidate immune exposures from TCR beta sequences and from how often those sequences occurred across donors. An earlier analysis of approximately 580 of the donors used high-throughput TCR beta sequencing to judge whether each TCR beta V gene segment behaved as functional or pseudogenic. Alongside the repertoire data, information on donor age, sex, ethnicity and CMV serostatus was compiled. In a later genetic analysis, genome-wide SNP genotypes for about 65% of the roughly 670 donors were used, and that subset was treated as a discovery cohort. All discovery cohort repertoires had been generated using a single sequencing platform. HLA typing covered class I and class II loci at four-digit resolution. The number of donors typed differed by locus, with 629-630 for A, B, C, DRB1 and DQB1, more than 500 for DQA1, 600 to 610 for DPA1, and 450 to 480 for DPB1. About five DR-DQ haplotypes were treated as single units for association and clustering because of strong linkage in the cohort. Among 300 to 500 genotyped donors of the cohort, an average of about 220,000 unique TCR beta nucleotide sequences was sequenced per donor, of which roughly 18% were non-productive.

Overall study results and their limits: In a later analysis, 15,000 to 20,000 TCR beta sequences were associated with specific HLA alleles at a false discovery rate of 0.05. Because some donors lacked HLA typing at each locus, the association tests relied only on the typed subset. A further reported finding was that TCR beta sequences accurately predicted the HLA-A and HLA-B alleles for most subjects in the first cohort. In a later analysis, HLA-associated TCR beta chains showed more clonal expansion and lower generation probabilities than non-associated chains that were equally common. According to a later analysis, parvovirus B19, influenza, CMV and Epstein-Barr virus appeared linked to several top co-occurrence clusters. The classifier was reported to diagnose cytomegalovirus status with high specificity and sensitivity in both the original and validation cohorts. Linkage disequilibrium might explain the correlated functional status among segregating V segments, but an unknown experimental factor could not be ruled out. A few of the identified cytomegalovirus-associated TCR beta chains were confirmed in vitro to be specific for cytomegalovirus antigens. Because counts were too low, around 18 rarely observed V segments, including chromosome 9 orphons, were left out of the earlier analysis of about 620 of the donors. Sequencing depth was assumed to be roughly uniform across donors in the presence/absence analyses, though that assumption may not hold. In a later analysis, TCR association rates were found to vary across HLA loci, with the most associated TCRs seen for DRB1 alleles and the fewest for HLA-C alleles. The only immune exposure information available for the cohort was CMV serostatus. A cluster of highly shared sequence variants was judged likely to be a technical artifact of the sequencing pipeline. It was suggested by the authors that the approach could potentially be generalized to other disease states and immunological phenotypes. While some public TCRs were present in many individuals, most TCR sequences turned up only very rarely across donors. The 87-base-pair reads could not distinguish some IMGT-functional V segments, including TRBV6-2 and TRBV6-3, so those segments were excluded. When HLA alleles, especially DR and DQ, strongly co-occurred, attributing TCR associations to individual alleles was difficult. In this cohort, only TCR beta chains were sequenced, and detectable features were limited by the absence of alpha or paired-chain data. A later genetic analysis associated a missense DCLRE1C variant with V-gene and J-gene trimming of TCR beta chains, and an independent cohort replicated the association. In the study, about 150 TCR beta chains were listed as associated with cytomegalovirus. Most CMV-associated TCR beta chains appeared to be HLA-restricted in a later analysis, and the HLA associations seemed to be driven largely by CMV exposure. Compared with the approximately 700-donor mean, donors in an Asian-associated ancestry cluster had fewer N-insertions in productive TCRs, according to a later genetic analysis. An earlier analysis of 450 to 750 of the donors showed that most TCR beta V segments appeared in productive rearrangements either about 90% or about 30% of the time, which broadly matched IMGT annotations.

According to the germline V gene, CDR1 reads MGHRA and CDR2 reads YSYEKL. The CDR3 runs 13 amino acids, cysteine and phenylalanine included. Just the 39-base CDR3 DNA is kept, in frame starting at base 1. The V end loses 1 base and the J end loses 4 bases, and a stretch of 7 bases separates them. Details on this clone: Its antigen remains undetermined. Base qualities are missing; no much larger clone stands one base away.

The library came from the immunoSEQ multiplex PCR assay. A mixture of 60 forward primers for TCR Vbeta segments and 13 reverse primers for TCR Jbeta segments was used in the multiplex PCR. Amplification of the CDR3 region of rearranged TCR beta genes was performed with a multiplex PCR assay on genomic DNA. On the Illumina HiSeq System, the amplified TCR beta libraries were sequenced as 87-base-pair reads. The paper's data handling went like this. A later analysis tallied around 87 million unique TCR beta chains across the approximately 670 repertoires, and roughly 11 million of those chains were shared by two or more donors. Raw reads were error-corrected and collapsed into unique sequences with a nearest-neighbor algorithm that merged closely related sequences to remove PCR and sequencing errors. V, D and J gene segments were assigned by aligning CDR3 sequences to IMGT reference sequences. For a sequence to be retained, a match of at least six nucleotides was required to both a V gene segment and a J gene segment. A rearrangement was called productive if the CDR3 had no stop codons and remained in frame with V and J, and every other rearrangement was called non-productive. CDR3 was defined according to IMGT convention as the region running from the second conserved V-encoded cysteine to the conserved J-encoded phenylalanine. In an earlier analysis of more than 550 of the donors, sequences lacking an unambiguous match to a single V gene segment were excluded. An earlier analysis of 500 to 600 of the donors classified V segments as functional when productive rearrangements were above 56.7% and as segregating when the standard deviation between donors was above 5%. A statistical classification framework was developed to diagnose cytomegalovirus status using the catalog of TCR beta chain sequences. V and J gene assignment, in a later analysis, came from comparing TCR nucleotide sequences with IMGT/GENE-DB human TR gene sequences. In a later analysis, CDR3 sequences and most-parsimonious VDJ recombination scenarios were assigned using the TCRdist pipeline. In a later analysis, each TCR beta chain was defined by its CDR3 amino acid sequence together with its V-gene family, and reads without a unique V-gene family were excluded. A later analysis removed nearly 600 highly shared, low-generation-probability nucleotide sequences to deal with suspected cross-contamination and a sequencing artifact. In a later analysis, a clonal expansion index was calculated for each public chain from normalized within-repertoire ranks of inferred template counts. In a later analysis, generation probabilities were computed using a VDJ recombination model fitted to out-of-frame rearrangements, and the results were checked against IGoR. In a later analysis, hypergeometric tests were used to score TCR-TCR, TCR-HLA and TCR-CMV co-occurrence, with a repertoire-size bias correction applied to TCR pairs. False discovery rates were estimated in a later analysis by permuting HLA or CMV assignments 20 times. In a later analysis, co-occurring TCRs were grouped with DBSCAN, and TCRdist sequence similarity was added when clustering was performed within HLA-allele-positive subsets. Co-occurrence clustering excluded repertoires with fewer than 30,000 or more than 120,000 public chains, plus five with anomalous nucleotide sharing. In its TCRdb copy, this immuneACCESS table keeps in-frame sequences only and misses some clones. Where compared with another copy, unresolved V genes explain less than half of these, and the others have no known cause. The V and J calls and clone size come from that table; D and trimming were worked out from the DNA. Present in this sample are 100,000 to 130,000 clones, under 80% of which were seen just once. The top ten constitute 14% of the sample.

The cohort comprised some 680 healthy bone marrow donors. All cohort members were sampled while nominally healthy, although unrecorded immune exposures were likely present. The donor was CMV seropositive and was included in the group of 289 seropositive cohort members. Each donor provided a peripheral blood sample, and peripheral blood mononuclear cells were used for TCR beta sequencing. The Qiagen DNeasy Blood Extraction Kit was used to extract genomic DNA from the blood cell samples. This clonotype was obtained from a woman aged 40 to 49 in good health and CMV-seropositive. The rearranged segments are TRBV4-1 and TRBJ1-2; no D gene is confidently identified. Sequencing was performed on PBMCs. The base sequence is TGCGCCAGCAGCCAAGCTACAGCCTATGGCTACACCTTC. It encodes CASSQATAYGYTF.